The rows below give T cell receptor beta chains drawn from one sample of a study of T cells in Graves' hyperthyroidism and ophthalmopathy. MiXCR, applied by TCRdb to the multiplex PCR reads, yields one record per CDR3 protein. The data show roughly 380,000 distinct CDR3 sequences, roughly 14% seen once. Sequenced: blood. These receptors were taken from a man aged 30-40 years with Graves' hyperthyroidism that later progressed to Graves' ophthalmopathy. The CDR3 runs from the conserved cysteine through the conserved F or W.

v_gene	CDR3aa
TRBV9	CASSDPSGVNTGELFF
TRBV2	CASSVGTVSSYNSPLHF
TRBV12-3/TRBV12-4	CASSLTRVNSPLHF
TRBV7-9	CASSPSSDRGFGNTIYF
TRBV11-3	CASSLELTGHHATEAFF
TRBV28	CASSLAATLGEKLFF
TRBV2	CAKAPGRGSYEQYF
TRBV4-1	CASSHGRMNTEAFF
TRBV27	CASSQIRTGRTLYEQYF
TRBV11-2	CASSPTVLWGREIAGELFF
TRBV27	CASSDSYNSPLHF
TRBV9	CASSVTGGGATGELFF
TRBV11-2	CASSPQLVVTDTQYF
TRBV9	CASSVGQGWTGELFF
TRBV18	CASSPRGREQFF
TRBV6-2/TRBV6-3	CASRHPRDRVSGPLHF